This T cell receptor (beta chain) emerged from a study of control samples from healthy donors and cancer patients. This CDR3 is 11 amino acids long. CDR1 is SNHLY, CDR2 FYNNEI, per germline. The germline V and J ends were trimmed by 8 bases and 10 bases, with 14 bases remaining between them. TCRdb's table, derived via immunoSEQ multiplex PCR, lists solely in-frame clones and lacks some. The profile shows around 200,000 clones, around 93% of them singletons. Specimen: blood. The genes are TRBV2 and TRBJ1-1; a weak D match, TRBD1 (6 bases). The TCR originated in a man aged 18 to 29 in good health. The chain's CDR3 is CASLGGLGAFF. CDR3 coding DNA: TGTGCCAGCCTAGGGGGGCTTGGAGCTTTCTTT.